This T cell receptor beta chain was sequenced during a study of shared clonotypes between healthy human individuals. About this clone itself: Its antigen is undetermined. The sample has other DNA sequences that encode this CDR3 too.

Study results and caveats: The study generally estimated greater richness for naive than memory subsets.

The V end was cut by 3 bases, the J end by 1 base, with 8 bases between. This CDR3 contains 13 residues. Germline loops: CDR1 SGHDT, CDR2 YYEEEE. CD45RO-negative CD8 cells positively selected for CCR7 made up the naive population, which excluded terminally differentiated effector memory CD45RA+ cells. Libraries were prepared by immunoSEQ multiplex PCR; TCRdb keeps only in-frame clonotypes and omits some of them. The top ten clones hold about 1.5% of a sample with about 2,100,000 clones, roughly 91% of them seen once. This TCR came from a man aged 18-30 years in good health. Some clones in this sample may be carry-over from other donors' samples. The specimen was naive CD8+ T cells from PBMCs. The gene calls are TRBV5-6 and TRBJ2-7, with a possible D match to TRBD2 (6 bases). The CDR3 region has the DNA TGTGCCAGCAGCTGGGGGGTATCCTACGAGCAGTACTTC. The encoded protein is CASSWGVSYEQYF.